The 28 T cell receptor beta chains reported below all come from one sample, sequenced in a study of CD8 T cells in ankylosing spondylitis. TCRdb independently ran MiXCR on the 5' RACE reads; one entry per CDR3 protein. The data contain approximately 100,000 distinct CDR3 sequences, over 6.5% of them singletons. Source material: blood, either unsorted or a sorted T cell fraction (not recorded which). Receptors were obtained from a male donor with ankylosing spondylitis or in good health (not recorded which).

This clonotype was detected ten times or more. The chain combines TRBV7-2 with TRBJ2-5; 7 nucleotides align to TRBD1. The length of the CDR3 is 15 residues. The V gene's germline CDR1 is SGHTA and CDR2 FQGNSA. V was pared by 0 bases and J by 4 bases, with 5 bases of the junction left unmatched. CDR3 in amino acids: CASSLARGRGETQYF. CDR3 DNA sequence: TGTGCCAGCAGCTTAGCGAGGGGGCGCGGAGAGACCCAGTACTTC.

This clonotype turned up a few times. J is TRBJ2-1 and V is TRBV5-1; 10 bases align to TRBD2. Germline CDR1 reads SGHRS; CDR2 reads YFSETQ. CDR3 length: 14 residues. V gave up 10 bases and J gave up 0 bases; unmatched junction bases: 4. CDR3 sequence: CAASSGSSYNEQFF. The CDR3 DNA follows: TGCGCCGCCTCTAGCGGGAGCTCCTACAATGAGCAGTTCTTC.

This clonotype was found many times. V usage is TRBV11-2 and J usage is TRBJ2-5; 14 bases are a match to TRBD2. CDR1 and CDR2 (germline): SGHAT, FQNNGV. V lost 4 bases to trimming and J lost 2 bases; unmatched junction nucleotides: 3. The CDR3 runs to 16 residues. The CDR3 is CASSSTSGRVQETQYF. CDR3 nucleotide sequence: TGTGCCAGCAGCTCGACTAGCGGGAGGGTTCAAGAGACCCAGTACTTC.

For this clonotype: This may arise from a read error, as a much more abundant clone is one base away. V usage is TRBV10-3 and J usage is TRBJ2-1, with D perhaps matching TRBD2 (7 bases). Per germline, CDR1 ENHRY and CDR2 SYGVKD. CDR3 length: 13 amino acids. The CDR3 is CAISPRGDNERFF. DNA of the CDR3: TGTGCCATCAGTCCACGGGGGGACAATGAGCGGTTCTTC.

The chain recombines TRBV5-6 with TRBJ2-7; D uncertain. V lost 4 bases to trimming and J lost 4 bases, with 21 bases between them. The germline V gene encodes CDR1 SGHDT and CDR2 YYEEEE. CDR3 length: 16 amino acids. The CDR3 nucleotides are TGTGCCAGCAGCCCCCTGGGCGGTTCGGTCGGGTACGAGCAGTACTTC. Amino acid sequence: CASSPLGGSVGYEQYF.

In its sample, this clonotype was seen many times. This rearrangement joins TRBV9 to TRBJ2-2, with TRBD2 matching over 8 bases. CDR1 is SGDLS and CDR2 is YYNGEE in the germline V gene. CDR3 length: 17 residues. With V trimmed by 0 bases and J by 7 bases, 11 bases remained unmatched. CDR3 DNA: TGTGCCAGCAGCGTAGACGGAGCGGGAGCGTCGGTCGGGGAGCTGTTTTTT. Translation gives CASSVDGAGASVGELFF. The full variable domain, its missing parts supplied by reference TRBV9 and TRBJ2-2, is DSGVTQTPKHLITATGQRVTLRCSPRSGDLSVYWYQQSLDQGLQFLIQYYNGEERAKGNILERFSAQQFPDLHSELNLSSLELGDSALYFCASSVDGAGASVGELFFGEGSRLTVL.

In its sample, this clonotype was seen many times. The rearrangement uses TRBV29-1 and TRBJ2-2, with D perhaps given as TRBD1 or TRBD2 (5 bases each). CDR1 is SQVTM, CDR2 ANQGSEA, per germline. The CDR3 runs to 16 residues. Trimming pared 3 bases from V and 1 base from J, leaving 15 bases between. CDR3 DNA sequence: TGCAGCGTTGACGCTACTAGTAGGGGGAACACCGGGGAGCTGTTTTTT. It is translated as CSVDATSRGNTGELFF.

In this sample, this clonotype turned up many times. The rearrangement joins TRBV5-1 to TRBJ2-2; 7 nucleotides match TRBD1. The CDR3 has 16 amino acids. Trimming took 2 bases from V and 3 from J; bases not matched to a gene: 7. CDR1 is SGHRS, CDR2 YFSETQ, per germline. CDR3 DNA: TGCGCCAGCAGCTTATCGCTAGGGGGCCACACCGGGGAGCTGTTTTTT. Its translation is CASSLSLGGHTGELFF. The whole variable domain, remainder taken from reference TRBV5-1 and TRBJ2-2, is KAGVTQTPRYLIKTRGQQVTLSCSPISGHRSVSWYQQTPGQGLQFLFEYFSETQRNKGNFPGRFSGRQFSNSRSEMNVSTLELGDSALYLCASSLSLGGHTGELFFGEGSRLTVL.

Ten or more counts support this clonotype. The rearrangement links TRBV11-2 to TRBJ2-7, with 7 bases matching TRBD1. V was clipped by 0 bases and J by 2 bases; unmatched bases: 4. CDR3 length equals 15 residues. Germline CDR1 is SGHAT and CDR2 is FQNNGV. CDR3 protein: CASSLDYRGPYEQYF. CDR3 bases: TGTGCCAGCAGCTTAGATTACAGGGGTCCCTACGAGCAGTACTTC.

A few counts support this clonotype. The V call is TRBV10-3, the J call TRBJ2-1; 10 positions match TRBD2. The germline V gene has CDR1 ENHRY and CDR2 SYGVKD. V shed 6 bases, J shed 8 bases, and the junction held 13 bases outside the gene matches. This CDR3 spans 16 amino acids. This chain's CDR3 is CAISFAAGGPGDEQFF. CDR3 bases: TGTGCCATCAGCTTCGCAGCGGGAGGGCCAGGGGATGAGCAGTTCTTC.

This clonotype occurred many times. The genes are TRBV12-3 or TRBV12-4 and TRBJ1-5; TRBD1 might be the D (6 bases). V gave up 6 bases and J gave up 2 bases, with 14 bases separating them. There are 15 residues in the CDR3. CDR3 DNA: TGTGCCAGCAGGCCACAGGGCGTTGGCAATCAGCCCCAGCATTTT. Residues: CASRPQGVGNQPQHF.

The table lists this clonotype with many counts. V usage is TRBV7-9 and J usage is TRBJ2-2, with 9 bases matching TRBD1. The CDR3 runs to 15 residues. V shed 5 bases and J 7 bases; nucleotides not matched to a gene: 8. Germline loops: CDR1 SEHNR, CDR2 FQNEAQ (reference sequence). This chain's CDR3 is CASSLPGTGIGELFF. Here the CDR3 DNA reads TGTGCCAGCAGCCTACCCGGGACAGGGATCGGGGAGCTGTTTTTT.

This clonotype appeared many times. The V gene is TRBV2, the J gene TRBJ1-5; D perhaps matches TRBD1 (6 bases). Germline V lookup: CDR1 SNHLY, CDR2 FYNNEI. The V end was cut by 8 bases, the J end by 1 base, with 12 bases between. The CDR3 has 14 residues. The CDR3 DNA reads TGTGCCAGCTCCCGGGACACAAGCAATCAGCCCCAGCATTTT. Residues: CASSRDTSNQPQHF.

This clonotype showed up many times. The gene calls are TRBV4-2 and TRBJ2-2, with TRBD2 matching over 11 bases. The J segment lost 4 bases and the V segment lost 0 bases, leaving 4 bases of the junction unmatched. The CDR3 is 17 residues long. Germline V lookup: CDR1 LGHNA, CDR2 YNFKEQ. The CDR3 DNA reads TGTGCCAGCAGCCAAGACCCACTAGCGGGGGTCACCGGGGAGCTGTTTTTT. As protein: CASSQDPLAGVTGELFF.

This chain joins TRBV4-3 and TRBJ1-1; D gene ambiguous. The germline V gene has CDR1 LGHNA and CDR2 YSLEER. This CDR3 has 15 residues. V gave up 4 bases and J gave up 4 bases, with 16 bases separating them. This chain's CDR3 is CASSPTTRAGTEAFF. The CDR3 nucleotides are TGCGCCAGCAGCCCAACGACCCGGGCGGGCACTGAAGCTTTCTTT.

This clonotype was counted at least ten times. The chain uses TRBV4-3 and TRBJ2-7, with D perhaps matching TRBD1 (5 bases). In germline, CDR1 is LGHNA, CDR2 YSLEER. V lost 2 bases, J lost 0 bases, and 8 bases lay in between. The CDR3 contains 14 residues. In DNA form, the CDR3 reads TGCGCCAGCAGCCAAAAACAGGCCTCCTACGAGCAGTACTTC. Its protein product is CASSQKQASYEQYF.

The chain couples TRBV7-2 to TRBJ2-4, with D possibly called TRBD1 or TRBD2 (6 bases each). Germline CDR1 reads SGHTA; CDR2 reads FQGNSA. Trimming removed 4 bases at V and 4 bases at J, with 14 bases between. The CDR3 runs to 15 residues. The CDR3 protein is CASSSLGGQKNIQYF. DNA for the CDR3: TGTGCCAGCAGCTCGCTGGGGGGCCAAAAAAACATTCAGTACTTC.

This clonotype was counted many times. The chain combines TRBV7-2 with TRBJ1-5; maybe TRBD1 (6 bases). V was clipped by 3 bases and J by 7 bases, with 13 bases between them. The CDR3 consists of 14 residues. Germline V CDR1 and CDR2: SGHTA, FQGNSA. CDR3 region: CASSLTGPRQPQHF. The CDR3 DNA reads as TGTGCCAGCAGCTTGACAGGTCCCCGACAGCCCCAGCATTTT. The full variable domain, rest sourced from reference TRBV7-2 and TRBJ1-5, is GAGVSQSPSNKVTEKGKDVELRCDPISGHTALYWYRQSLGQGLEFLIYFQGNSAPDKSGLPSDRFSAERTGGSVSTLTIQRTQQEDSAVYLCASSLTGPRQPQHFGDGTRLSIL.

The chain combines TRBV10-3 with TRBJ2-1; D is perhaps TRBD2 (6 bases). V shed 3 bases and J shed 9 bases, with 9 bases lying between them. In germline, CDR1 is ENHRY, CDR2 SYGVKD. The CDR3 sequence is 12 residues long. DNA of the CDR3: TGTGCCATCAGTGATCGGGGGATTGAGCAGTTCTTC. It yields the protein CAISDRGIEQFF.

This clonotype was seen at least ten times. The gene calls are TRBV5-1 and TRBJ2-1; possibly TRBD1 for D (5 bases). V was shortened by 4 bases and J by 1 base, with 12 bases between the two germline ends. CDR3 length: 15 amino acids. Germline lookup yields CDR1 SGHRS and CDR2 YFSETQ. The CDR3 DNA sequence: TGCGCCAGCAGCACATTCGGACAATCCTACAATGAGCAGTTCTTC. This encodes CASSTFGQSYNEQFF.

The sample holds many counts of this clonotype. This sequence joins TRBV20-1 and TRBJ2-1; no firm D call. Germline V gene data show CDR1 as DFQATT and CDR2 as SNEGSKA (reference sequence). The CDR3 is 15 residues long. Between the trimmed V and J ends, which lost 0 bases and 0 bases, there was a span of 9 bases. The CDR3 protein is CSARDQIGSYNEQFF. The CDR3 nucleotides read TGCAGTGCTAGAGATCAGATAGGCTCCTACAATGAGCAGTTCTTC.

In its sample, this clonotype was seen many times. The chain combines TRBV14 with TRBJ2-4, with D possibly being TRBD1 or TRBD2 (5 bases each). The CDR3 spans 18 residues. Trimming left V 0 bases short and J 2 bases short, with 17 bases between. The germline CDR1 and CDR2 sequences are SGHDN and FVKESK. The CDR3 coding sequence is TGTGCCAGCAGCCAAGATCGGGCCGGGAAGGGGACCAAAAACATTCAGTACTTC. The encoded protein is CASSQDRAGKGTKNIQYF.

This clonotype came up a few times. The CDR3 region has the DNA TGTGCCAGCAGTTTAGCGCTAAACGATCAGCCCCAGCATTTT. This sequence encodes CASSLALNDQPQHF. V and J are TRBV12-3 or TRBV12-4 and TRBJ1-5; D gene ambiguous. Trimming shortened V by 0 bases and J by 5 bases, and 8 bases separated the two germline ends. The CDR3 is 14 amino acids.

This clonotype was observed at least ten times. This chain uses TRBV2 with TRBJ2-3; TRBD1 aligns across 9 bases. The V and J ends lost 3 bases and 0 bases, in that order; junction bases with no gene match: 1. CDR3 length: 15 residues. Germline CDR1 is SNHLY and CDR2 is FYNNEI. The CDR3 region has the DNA TGTGCCAGCAGTGAGGACAGGGGTAGCACAGATACGCAGTATTTT. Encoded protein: CASSEDRGSTDTQYF.

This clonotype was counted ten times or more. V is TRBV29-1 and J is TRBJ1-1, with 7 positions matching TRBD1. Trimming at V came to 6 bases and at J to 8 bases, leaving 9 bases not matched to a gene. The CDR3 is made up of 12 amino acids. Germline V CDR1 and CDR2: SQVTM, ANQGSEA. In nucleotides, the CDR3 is TGCAGCGTCGTTACAGGGGCGTTGGAAGCTTTCTTT. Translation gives CSVVTGALEAFF.

The CDR3 is CASSRTSGGSNEQFF. CDR3 coding DNA: TGTGCCAGCAGTCGGACTAGCGGGGGCTCCAATGAGCAGTTCTTC. The chain combines TRBV12-3 or TRBV12-4 with TRBJ2-1; TRBD2 matches 13 bases. The CDR3 spans 15 residues. V shed 5 bases and J 6 bases; nucleotides not matched to a gene: 4.

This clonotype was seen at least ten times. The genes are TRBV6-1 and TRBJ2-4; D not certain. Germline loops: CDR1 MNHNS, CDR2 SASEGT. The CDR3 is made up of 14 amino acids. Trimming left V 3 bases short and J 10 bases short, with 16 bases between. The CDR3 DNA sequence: TGTGCCAGCAGTGATAGTTATCGTCCGGAGATTCAGTACTTC. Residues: CASSDSYRPEIQYF.

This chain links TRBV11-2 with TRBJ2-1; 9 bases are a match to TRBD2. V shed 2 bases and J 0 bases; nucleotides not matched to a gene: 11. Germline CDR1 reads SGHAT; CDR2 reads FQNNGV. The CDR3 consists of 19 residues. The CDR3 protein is CASSLSMTSGKSSYNEQFF. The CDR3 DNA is TGTGCCAGCAGCTTATCTATGACTAGCGGCAAAAGCTCCTACAATGAGCAGTTCTTC.